The 32 T cell receptor beta chains below all came from one sample that was sequenced in a study of T cells in Graves' hyperthyroidism and ophthalmopathy. Authors of the study amplified TCR beta CDR3 regions from RNA transcripts. HTBI primers drove first-round RT-PCR of the TCR CDR3. TCRdb redid the calling of the multiplex PCR reads with MiXCR, one entry per CDR3 protein. The sample includes under 300,000 distinct CDR3 sequences, approximately 14% of them seen just once. Specimen: blood. These receptors were obtained from a woman aged 50 to 60 with Graves' hyperthyroidism that later progressed to Graves' ophthalmopathy.

This clonotype has just a few counts. This rearrangement joins TRBV7-2 to TRBJ2-2; TRBD1 agrees at 7 bases. The ends lost 5 bases at V and 4 bases at J; junction bases unmatched: 10. This CDR3 is 16 amino acids long. Germline V CDR1 and CDR2: SGHTA, FQGNSA. The CDR3 protein is CASSGQDARGTGELFF. As DNA, the CDR3 is TGTGCCAGCAGCGGACAGGACGCCCGGGGCACCGGGGAGCTGTTTTTT.

There are many counts of this clonotype. The chain links TRBV9 to TRBJ2-7; possible D gene TRBD2, 6 bases. The ends were cut back, 0 bases at V and 3 bases at J, with 13 bases in the middle. Germline V gene data show CDR1 as SGDLS and CDR2 as YYNGEE. The CDR3 runs 15 residues. CDR3 amino acids: CASSVEGTASYEQYF. In DNA form, the CDR3 reads TGTGCCAGCAGCGTAGAGGGGACTGCAAGCTACGAGCAGTACTTC.

The V and J genes are TRBV20-1 and TRBJ2-7, with 12 nucleotides matching TRBD2. Trimming cost V 8 bases and J 3 bases; bases outside gene matches: 11. The CDR3 has 15 amino acids. Germline V gene sequence: CDR1 DFQATT, CDR2 SNEGSKA (reference sequence). CDR3: CSPTWTSGEGYEQYF. CDR3 bases: TGCAGTCCGACCTGGACTAGCGGGGAGGGCTACGAGCAGTACTTC.

This clonotype was detected many times. This chain links TRBV7-9 with TRBJ1-5, with D possibly matching TRBD1 (6 bases). CDR1 is SEHNR, CDR2 FQNEAQ, per germline (reference sequence). The CDR3 sequence is 13 residues long. V lost 5 bases, J lost 7 bases, and 12 bases lay in between. The CDR3 DNA reads TGTGCCAGCAGCCTACAGGGAAAGCAGCCCCAGCATTTT. Translation: CASSLQGKQPQHF.

This clonotype was found once. The rearrangement links TRBV7-2 to TRBJ2-7; 8 bases agree with TRBD2. V trimming: 5 bases; J trimming: 4 bases; junction bases outside the gene matches: 7. Germline CDR1 is SGHTA and CDR2 is FQGNSA. CDR3 length equals 14 residues. CDR3 loop: CASSRVQREYEQYF. The CDR3, as DNA: TGTGCCAGCAGCCGGGTCCAGCGGGAGTACGAGCAGTACTTC.

This clonotype was seen many times. This chain's CDR3 is CATLAGGGEQYF. The CDR3 DNA is TGTGCCACCTTAGCGGGAGGCGGCGAGCAGTACTTC. The chain recombines TRBV2 with TRBJ2-7; 10 bases match TRBD2. V lost 10 bases and J lost 6; bases outside the gene matches: 6. Per the germline V gene, CDR1 is SNHLY and CDR2 is FYNNEI. The CDR3 sequence is 12 residues long.

This clonotype was counted ten times or more. This chain connects TRBV5-1 to TRBJ2-5; TRBD1 or TRBD2 may be the D gene (7 bases each). The CDR3 runs 16 residues. V lost 5 bases and J 7 bases, leaving 24 bases between the germline ends. CDR1 is SGHRS and CDR2 is YFSETQ in the germline V gene. The CDR3 loop is CASRDPSTGSGGTQYF. CDR3 nucleotides: TGCGCCAGCAGAGATCCATCGACAGGGTCGGGAGGGACCCAGTACTTC.

CDR3 amino acids: CASSLGQSIIYEQYF. CDR3 nucleotides: TGTGCCAGCAGCTTAGGACAGAGCATCATCTACGAGCAGTACTTC. The rearrangement links TRBV13 to TRBJ2-7; no firm D call. The germline V and J ends were trimmed by 0 bases and 3 bases, with 12 bases remaining between them. This CDR3 is 15 amino acids long. CDR1 is PRHDT and CDR2 is FYEKMQ in the germline V gene (reference sequence).

This clonotype was recorded at least ten times. This rearrangement joins TRBV18 to TRBJ2-5; possibly TRBD1 for D (5 bases). Germline V gene lookup returns CDR1 KGHSH and CDR2 LQKENI. V lost 4 bases and J lost 4, with 10 bases in between. The CDR3 spans 13 residues. The DNA of the CDR3 is TGTGCCAGCTCACTAGGGGCAGGAGAGACCCAGTACTTC. Translation gives CASSLGAGETQYF.

This clonotype has at least ten counts. The genes are TRBV28 and TRBJ1-4; TRBD1 matches at 7 bases. Unmatched junction bases numbered 10, after V lost 10 bases and J lost 8 bases. The CDR3 is made up of 13 amino acids. Germline V gene data show CDR1 as MDHEN and CDR2 as SYDVKM. The CDR3 DNA reads as TGTGCCATCCAGGGGGGTTCGATGGAAAAACTGTTTTTT. This sequence encodes CAIQGGSMEKLFF.

This clonotype has just a few counts. The chain employs TRBV6-1 and TRBJ1-5, with a tentative D call TRBD1 (5 bases). V lost 8 bases and J lost 0, with 14 bases in between. Germline V lookup: CDR1 MNHNS, CDR2 SASEGT. This CDR3 has 15 residues. The CDR3 reads CASRGGIYSNQPQHF. The CDR3 coding sequence is TGTGCCAGCCGGGGGGGGATTTATAGCAATCAGCCCCAGCATTTT.

This clonotype was seen at least ten times. The genes are TRBV28 and TRBJ1-1; 8 bases are a match to TRBD1. The germline gives CDR1 MDHEN, CDR2 SYDVKM. The CDR3 loop spans 16 amino acids. J was trimmed by 4 bases and V by 5 bases; bases with no gene match: 12. CDR3 DNA sequence: TGTGCCAGCAGTGACCCAGGCGCGACAGGGGTCACTGAAGCTTTCTTT. It specifies CASSDPGATGVTEAFF.

This clonotype has only a few counts. The V and J genes are TRBV28 and TRBJ2-4, with TRBD1 matching 7 bases. The V segment lost 3 bases and the J segment 1 base; nucleotides outside the gene matches: 3. Germline assignment: CDR1 MDHEN and CDR2 SYDVKM. This CDR3 is built from 15 residues. CDR3 nucleotide sequence: TGTGCCAGCAGTTTCACAGGGGCCGCCAAAAACATTCAGTACTTC. Its protein is CASSFTGAAKNIQYF.

About this clonotype: Just one base apart from a much larger clone, this may be a read error. V usage is TRBV10-3 and J usage is TRBJ2-7, with a possible D match to TRBD2 (5 bases). Germline values: CDR1 ENHRY, CDR2 SYGVKD. The ends were cut back, 11 bases at V and 3 bases at J, with 14 bases in the middle. The CDR3 covers 12 residues. CDR3 bases: TGTGCCGCCAGCTGGGAGAACTACGAGCAGTACTTC. This encodes CAASWENYEQYF.

This clonotype has just a few counts. The CDR3 is CASSQVLTSGSHEQYF. The CDR3 coding sequence is TGTGCCAGCAGCCAAGTATTGACTAGCGGGAGCCACGAGCAGTACTTC. The V gene is TRBV4-2, the J gene TRBJ2-7; TRBD2 matches at 12 bases. This CDR3 spans 16 amino acids. V lost 1 base and J lost 5; bases outside the gene matches: 6. Per the germline V gene, CDR1 is LGHNA and CDR2 is YNFKEQ.

In its sample, this clonotype was seen many times. The chain links TRBV30 to TRBJ1-6, with TRBD1 as a possible D gene (5 bases). The CDR3 totals 14 residues. Germline V gene data show CDR1 as GTSNPN and CDR2 as SVGIG (reference sequence). V gave up 4 bases and J gave up 9 bases, with 16 bases separating them. CDR3 bases: TGTGCCTGGACCCTCCCAGGGATTATTTCACCCCTCCACTTT. Its translation is CAWTLPGIISPLHF.

The sample holds many counts of this clonotype. The chain joins TRBV2 to TRBJ1-1; TRBD1 aligns across 7 bases. The V segment lost 6 bases and the J segment 4 bases; nucleotides outside the gene matches: 8. CDR1 is SNHLY and CDR2 is FYNNEI in the germline V gene. This CDR3 has 14 residues. This CDR3 is CASRTTGSSTEAFF. DNA for the CDR3: TGTGCCAGCAGGACGACAGGGTCCAGCACTGAAGCTTTCTTT. Full variable domain (outside the CDR3, taken from reference TRBV2 and TRBJ1-1): EPEVTQTPSHQVTQMGQEVILRCVPISNHLYFYWYRQILGQKVEFLVSFYNNEISEKSEIFDDQFSVERPDGSNFTLKIRSTKLEDSAMYFCASRTTGSSTEAFFGQGTRLTVV.

The sample holds many counts of this clonotype. The chain couples TRBV12-3 or TRBV12-4 to TRBJ2-7; D ambiguous. Trimming shortened V by 8 bases and J by 3 bases, and 8 bases separated the two germline ends. The CDR3 totals 11 residues. The DNA for the CDR3 is TGTGCCAGCGGTACGGGCTACGAGCAGTACTTC. Residues: CASGTGYEQYF.

This clonotype was detected ten times or more. The chain joins TRBV27 to TRBJ1-5; TRBD1 might be the D (6 bases). V lost 3 bases and J lost 4, with 19 bases in between. The germline V gene encodes CDR1 MNHEY and CDR2 SMNVEV (reference sequence). This CDR3 region has 17 residues. DNA for the CDR3: TGTGCCAGCAGTTTCACCAAAGGGGGGATCTTAAATCAGCCCCAGCATTTT. Its protein is CASSFTKGGILNQPQHF.

The table lists this clonotype with many counts. The chain carries TRBV6-1 and TRBJ2-7; D may correspond to TRBD1 or TRBD2 (5 bases each). Germline loops: CDR1 MNHNS, CDR2 SASEGT. The CDR3 runs to 15 residues. V was trimmed by 6 bases and J by 3 bases, leaving 18 bases between them. The CDR3 spells CASRNGAQINYEQYF. The CDR3 DNA reads TGTGCCAGCAGAAACGGGGCCCAGATCAACTACGAGCAGTACTTC.

This chain joins TRBV9 and TRBJ1-1; D not certain. The CDR3 covers 15 residues. Per germline, CDR1 SGDLS and CDR2 YYNGEE. V lost 0 bases to trimming and J lost 3 bases, with 12 bases between them. The DNA of the CDR3 is TGTGCCAGCAGCGTAGACGGGCATGTAGACACTGAAGCTTTCTTT. Encoded protein: CASSVDGHVDTEAFF.

The rearrangement links TRBV9 to TRBJ1-2; D unclear. The germline CDR1 and CDR2 sequences are SGDLS and YYNGEE. V dropped 3 bases and J dropped 4 bases, with 16 bases sitting between them. The length of the CDR3 is 15 residues. CDR3 residues: CASSGPWTKFYGYTF. The CDR3 nucleotides read TGTGCCAGCAGCGGACCTTGGACGAAATTCTATGGCTACACCTTC.

The table lists this clonotype with many counts. The gene calls are TRBV13 and TRBJ2-2; TRBD1 aligns across 8 bases. Germline assignment: CDR1 PRHDT and CDR2 FYEKMQ (reference sequence). The V and J ends lost 1 base and 3 bases, in that order; junction bases with no gene match: 13. This CDR3 comprises 19 residues. In DNA, the CDR3 is TGTGCCAGCAGCTTAGTGGGCGGCGCGACAGGGGCATACACCGGGGAGCTGTTTTTT. This translates into CASSLVGGATGAYTGELFF.

This clonotype has a count of ten or more. This chain connects TRBV29-1 to TRBJ2-5; D ambiguous. V lost 2 bases to trimming and J lost 5 bases, with 9 bases between them. CDR3 length equals 12 residues. Germline CDR1 SQVTM, CDR2 ANQGSEA. As DNA, the CDR3 is TGCAGCGTTGAAACTGAGGTGGAGACCCAGTACTTC. Translated, it gives CSVETEVETQYF.

Only a few counts were recorded for this clonotype. The chain joins TRBV6-1 to TRBJ1-3; D ambiguous. Germline CDR1 reads MNHNS; CDR2 reads SASEGT. Trimming stripped 6 bases from V and 11 bases from J, with 17 bases between. The CDR3 runs 13 residues. CDR3 in amino acids: CASSPDPAGAIYF. The DNA of the CDR3 is TGTGCCAGCAGCCCAGACCCCGCCGGTGCCATATATTTT.

This clonotype was recorded at least ten times. Here the CDR3 reads CSACRTAGSVTEAFF. The CDR3, as DNA: TGCAGTGCTTGTAGGACCGCAGGGTCCGTCACTGAAGCTTTCTTT. The chain carries TRBV20-1 and TRBJ1-1, with a weak D call TRBD1 (5 bases). This CDR3 comprises 15 residues. The ends were cut back, 5 bases at V and 4 bases at J, with 20 bases in the middle. CDR1 is DFQATT and CDR2 is SNEGSKA in the germline V gene (reference sequence).

The genes are TRBV19 and TRBJ1-2, with a possible D match to TRBD1 (5 bases). The CDR3 is 14 amino acids. Germline loops: CDR1 LNHDA, CDR2 SQIVND (reference sequence). The V end lost 6 bases, the J end lost 8 bases, and 19 bases lay between the germline ends. CDR3 nucleotides: TGTGCCAGTAGGACTTACAGGACTGGAAAGGGCTACACCTTC. This translates into CASRTYRTGKGYTF.

This clonotype came up many times. The chain uses TRBV5-1 and TRBJ2-7; 8 positions match TRBD1. V was pared by 5 bases and J by 5 bases, with 3 bases of the junction left unmatched. The length of the CDR3 is 12 residues. CDR1 is SGHRS and CDR2 is YFSETQ in the germline V gene. CDR3 bases: TGCGCCAGCAGTCTACAGGGGGACGAGCAGTACTTC. Its translation is CASSLQGDEQYF. The whole variable domain, filled in from reference TRBV5-1 and TRBJ2-7, reads KAGVTQTPRYLIKTRGQQVTLSCSPISGHRSVSWYQQTPGQGLQFLFEYFSETQRNKGNFPGRFSGRQFSNSRSEMNVSTLELGDSALYLCASSLQGDEQYFGPGTRLTVT.

This clonotype was detected ten times or more. This chain uses TRBV24-1 with TRBJ2-2, with 8 bases identical to TRBD1. This CDR3 comprises 16 residues. The V gene's germline CDR1 is KGHDR and CDR2 SFDVKD. V was clipped by 2 bases and J by 5 bases; unmatched bases: 6. CDR3 sequence: CATSDSDRVLTGELFF. In DNA form, the CDR3 reads TGTGCCACCAGTGATTCGGACAGGGTCCTAACCGGGGAGCTGTTTTTT.

This clonotype was observed many times. The V gene is TRBV18, the J gene TRBJ2-3, with 8 bases matching TRBD2. J lost 3 bases, V lost 7 bases, and 9 bases had no gene match. This CDR3 is built from 15 residues. Germline V gene sequence: CDR1 KGHSH, CDR2 LQKENI. In nucleotides, the CDR3 is TGTGCCAGCTACCCGCGACGGGGGGGGACAGATACGCAGTATTTT. Its translation: CASYPRRGGTDTQYF.

This clonotype was detected many times. The chain couples TRBV5-1 to TRBJ2-7, with D possibly being TRBD1 (6 bases). The germline V gene has CDR1 SGHRS and CDR2 YFSETQ. The V end was cut by 4 bases, the J end by 1 base, with 15 bases between. There are 15 residues in the CDR3. DNA for the CDR3: TGCGCCAGCAGCGTCACAGGGTTGAGATCCTACGAGCAGTACTTC. Translated: CASSVTGLRSYEQYF.

The table lists this clonotype with a few counts. This chain links TRBV30 with TRBJ2-7; 11 nucleotides match TRBD2. This CDR3 has 16 amino acids. J gave up 0 bases and V 3 bases, and 7 bases lay outside the gene matches. Germline assignment: CDR1 GTSNPN and CDR2 SVGIG (reference sequence). For the CDR3, the DNA is TGTGCCTGGAGCGGAGGGACTAGCGGACCCTCCTACGAGCAGTACTTC. This codes for CAWSGGTSGPSYEQYF.